One sample yielded the 17 T cell receptor beta chains listed below, sequenced in a study of CD4 T cells in relation to SARS-CoV-2 and coronaviruses. For these TCRs, the target antigens are not known. CD4+ T cells from unexposed donors were obtained before the COVID-19 pandemic (2011-2018). The cells were cultured for about ten days before CD4+ T cells were isolated. TCRdb keeps only in-frame clones here, not all; method: immunoSEQ multiplex PCR. The table shows 20,000 or so clones, with 76% occurring only once. The sequenced sample consisted of CD4+ T cells from PBMCs, cultured in vitro. All receptors derive from a human donor in good health.

The chain couples TRBV10-3 to TRBJ2-7, with D hard to call. The germline V gene has CDR1 ENHRY and CDR2 SYGVKD. Deletions cut 0 bases from V and 5 bases from J, with 11 bases between. The CDR3 length is 14 residues. CDR3 coding DNA: TGTGCCATCAGTGAGTCTGAGGCGGTCCACGAGCAGTACTTC. It codes for CAISESEAVHEQYF.

This rearrangement joins TRBV28 to TRBJ2-7; possibly TRBD1 for D (6 bases). CDR1 and CDR2 (germline): MDHEN, SYDVKM. Trimming took 0 bases from V and 6 from J, leaving 12 bases between them. The CDR3 extends over 14 amino acids. As DNA, the CDR3 is TGTGCCAGCAGTTTATGGGGACAACGGGGCGAGCAGTACTTC. Its translation: CASSLWGQRGEQYF.

The rearrangement uses TRBV28 and TRBJ2-5; TRBD2 matches 7 bases. The germline V gene encodes CDR1 MDHEN and CDR2 SYDVKM. The CDR3 runs 15 residues. After removal of 6 bases from V and 2 bases from J, the junction contained 9 bases not matched to a gene. CDR3 region: CASSSTLAAQETQYF. The CDR3 nucleotides are TGTGCCAGCAGCTCAACCCTAGCGGCACAAGAGACCCAGTACTTC.

The chain is built from TRBV7-9 and TRBJ2-1; 9 bases are a match to TRBD1. V was clipped by 5 bases and J by 2 bases; unmatched bases: 4. CDR3 length: 15 amino acids. Germline V CDR1 and CDR2: SEHNR, FQNEAQ (reference sequence). The CDR3 spells CASSTTGGAYNEQFF. The DNA for the CDR3 is TGTGCCAGCAGCACGACAGGGGGAGCCTACAATGAGCAGTTCTTC.

Points on this clone: At one end the junction does not follow the germline gene, possibly because of a read error. The chain couples TRBV30 to TRBJ1-2; D not certain. Per germline, CDR1 GTSNPN and CDR2 SVGIG (reference sequence). The CDR3 covers 20 residues. DNA of the CDR3: TGTGCCTGGAGTGTACACCGTCGTACGGCTGACTCAGAACTATGGCTAAGAAGAGCCTTC. This translates into CAWSVHRRTADSELWLRRAF.

The chain carries TRBV19 and TRBJ2-2; D may correspond to TRBD1 or TRBD2 (5 bases each). Trimming took 1 base from V and 4 from J, leaving 10 bases between them. The CDR3 is 15 residues long. Germline-derived CDR1 and CDR2 are LNHDA and SQIVND (reference sequence). Here the CDR3 DNA reads TGTGCCAGTAGTATAGGAGGGGTCGGCACCGGGGAGCTGTTTTTT. This codes for CASSIGGVGTGELFF. The full variable domain, with the rest looked up from reference TRBV19 and TRBJ2-2, is DGGITQSPKYLFRKEGQNVTLSCEQNLNHDAMYWYRQDPGQGLRLIYYSQIVNDFQKGDIAEGYSVSREKKESFPLTVTSAQKNPTAFYLCASSIGGVGTGELFFGEGSRLTVL.

The rearrangement links TRBV7-7 to TRBJ2-3; no clear D gene. Germline CDR1 SSHAT, CDR2 FNYEAQ (reference sequence). V dropped 0 bases and J dropped 6 bases, with 7 bases sitting between them. The CDR3 is made up of 13 amino acids. CDR3 amino acids: CASSLAGSDTQYF. The CDR3, as DNA: TGTGCCAGCAGCTTAGCGGGAAGCGATACGCAGTATTTT.

By share, this clone counts as hyperexpanded. The chain is built from TRBV11-2 and TRBJ2-6; D may be TRBD1 (5 bases). Germline CDR1 SGHAT, CDR2 FQNNGV. Trimming removed 7 bases from V and 0 bases from J, with 13 bases in between. The CDR3 sequence is 16 residues long. The CDR3 loop is CASTFIGDSGANVLTF. DNA of the CDR3: TGTGCCAGCACCTTTATAGGGGACTCTGGGGCCAACGTCCTGACTTTC.

The CDR3 DNA reads TGCGCCAGCAGCCAAGCCCCCCAGGGAAATAATGAAAAACTGTTTTTT. This encodes CASSQAPQGNNEKLFF. This chain joins TRBV5-1 and TRBJ1-4; tentatively, D is TRBD1 (5 bases). The V gene's germline CDR1 is SGHRS and CDR2 YFSETQ. Trimming pared 4 bases from V and 4 bases from J, leaving 17 bases between. The CDR3 has 16 residues.

CDR3 in amino acids: CASSYHLAGGYEQYF. DNA for the CDR3: TGTGCCAGCAGTTATCATCTAGCGGGAGGATACGAGCAGTACTTC. The V gene is TRBV6-5, the J gene TRBJ2-7, with 11 bases that match TRBD2. This CDR3 spans 15 amino acids. Trimming at V came to 3 bases and at J to 4 bases, leaving 5 bases not matched to a gene. The germline V gene encodes CDR1 MNHEY and CDR2 SVGAGI.

The sample holds one count of this clone. The genes are TRBV7-9 and TRBJ2-5; no firm D call. V lost 5 bases to trimming and J lost 3 bases, with 16 bases between them. CDR1 and CDR2 from the germline V gene are SEHNR and FQNEAQ (reference sequence). The length of the CDR3 is 15 residues. The CDR3 DNA follows: TGTGCCAGCAGCCTACGGCGCTCTAGGGAAGAGACCCAGTACTTC. Protein sequence: CASSLRRSREETQYF.

The chain recombines TRBV6-5 with TRBJ1-5, with D perhaps matching TRBD1 (5 bases). Trimming stripped 6 bases from V and 6 bases from J, with 18 bases between. This CDR3 has 15 amino acids. Per germline, CDR1 MNHEY and CDR2 SVGAGI. The CDR3 DNA is TGTGCCAGCAGCCTCCGTGTGGGGGGAGGTCAGCCCCAGCATTTT. It is translated as CASSLRVGGGQPQHF.

The CDR3 DNA reads TGTGCCAGCAGTGACTCGACTAGCGGTGATTACAATGAGCAGTTCTTC. It specifies CASSDSTSGDYNEQFF. The chain has TRBV6-4 and TRBJ2-1; TRBD2 matches at 9 bases. The length of the CDR3 is 16 residues. CDR1 is MRHNA, CDR2 SNTAGT, per germline. The junction had 4 bases not matched to a gene; V was cut back by 0 bases and J by 4 bases.

CDR3 loop: CASSLGQGKLFF. DNA for the CDR3: TGTGCCAGCAGCTTAGGACAGGGAAAACTGTTTTTT. The chain uses TRBV11-2 and TRBJ1-4, with TRBD1 matching 7 bases. CDR3 length equals 12 residues. Germline values: CDR1 SGHAT, CDR2 FQNNGV. After removal of 1 base from V and 10 bases from J, the junction contained 0 bases not matched to a gene.

The chain recombines TRBV5-1 with TRBJ2-1; 9 bases agree with TRBD1. In germline, CDR1 is SGHRS, CDR2 YFSETQ. V shed 0 bases, J shed 7 bases, and the junction held 2 bases outside the gene matches. The CDR3 is 14 amino acids. The CDR3 sequence is CASSLGDRENEQFF. As DNA, the CDR3 is TGCGCCAGCAGCTTGGGGGACAGGGAAAATGAGCAGTTCTTC.

This clone was picked up a small number of times. The chain links TRBV24-1 to TRBJ2-1; tentatively, D is TRBD1 (6 bases). CDR1 is KGHDR, CDR2 SFDVKD, per germline. The V gene lost 5 bases and the J gene lost 4 bases, with 11 bases spanning the gap. The CDR3 covers 14 residues. The CDR3 spells CATSGATGYNEQFF. The CDR3 DNA reads TGTGCCACCAGTGGTGCTACAGGGTACAATGAGCAGTTCTTC.

The rearrangement links TRBV19 to TRBJ1-5, with 8 bases that match TRBD1. Germline loops: CDR1 LNHDA, CDR2 SQIVND (reference sequence). J lost 2 bases, V lost 6 bases, and 3 bases had no gene match. CDR3 length equals 14 residues. CDR3 coding DNA: TGTGCCAGTAGCGGACAGGGCGGCAATCAGCCCCAGCATTTT. Protein: CASSGQGGNQPQHF.